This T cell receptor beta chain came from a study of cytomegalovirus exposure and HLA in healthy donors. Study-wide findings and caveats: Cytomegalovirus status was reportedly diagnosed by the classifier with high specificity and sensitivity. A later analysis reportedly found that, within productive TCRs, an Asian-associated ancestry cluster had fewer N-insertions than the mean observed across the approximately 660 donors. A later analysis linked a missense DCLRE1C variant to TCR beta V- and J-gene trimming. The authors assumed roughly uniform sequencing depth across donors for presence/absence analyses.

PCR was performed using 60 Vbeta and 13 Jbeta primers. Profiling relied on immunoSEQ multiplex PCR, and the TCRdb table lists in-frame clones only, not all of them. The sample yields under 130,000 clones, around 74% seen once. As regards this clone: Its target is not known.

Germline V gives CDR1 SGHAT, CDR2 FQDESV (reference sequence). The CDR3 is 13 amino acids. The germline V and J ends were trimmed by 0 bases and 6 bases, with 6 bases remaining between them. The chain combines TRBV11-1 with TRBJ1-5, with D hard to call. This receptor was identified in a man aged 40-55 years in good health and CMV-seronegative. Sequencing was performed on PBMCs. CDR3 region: CASSLAPSQPQHF. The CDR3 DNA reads TGTGCCAGCAGCTTAGCCCCCAGTCAGCCCCAGCATTTT.